This entry features one TCR beta chain sequence. Which antigen it targets is not known. The input lacks base qualities; no much larger clone sits a single base away. The data are from a study of cytomegalovirus exposure and HLA in healthy donors (dated by TCRdb to the late 2010s). Background on the whole study: An earlier analysis of several hundred of the donors reported 250 to 350 Gb of sequence data and around 120 million unique TCR beta sequences obtained from roughly 170 million T cells. An early release that covered about 600 HLA-typed donors contained approximately 300 gigabases of sequencing data and some 87 million unique TCR sequences. Of the roughly 390 genotyped donors, approximately 83% fell in the genetic ancestry cluster associated with self-reported Caucasian donors. The study aimed to test whether signatures of past pathogen exposure could be identified by cataloging public T cell receptors. Using immunosequencing, the study profiled T cell repertoires from fewer than 850 subjects and related those repertoires to cytomegalovirus serostatus. Besides the first cohort of some 670 subjects, a separate validation cohort made up of 120 different subjects was used. To predict cytomegalovirus infection status, the study brought together high-throughput TCR immunosequencing, statistical association of individual TCRs with disease status, and machine learning. A later analysis re-analyzed previously published TCR beta repertoires from approximately 670 donors and added high-resolution HLA genotyping to study TCR occurrence patterns. Rather than using new phenotypic data, the later analysis identified candidate immune exposures from TCR beta sequences and from how often those sequences occurred across donors. An earlier analysis of some 500 of the donors applied high-throughput TCR beta sequencing to assess whether each TCR beta V gene segment acted as functional or pseudogenic. Alongside the repertoire data, information on donor age, sex, ethnicity and CMV serostatus was compiled. A later genetic analysis took genome-wide SNP genotypes for about three fifths of the 666 donors and used that subset as a discovery cohort. Every repertoire in the discovery cohort had been generated on one and the same sequencing platform. HLA typing included class I and class II loci at four-digit resolution. Typing coverage varied by locus: roughly 620-640 donors for A, B, C, DRB1 and DQB1; under 550 for DQA1; over 600 for DPA1; roughly 450 for DPB1. A handful of DR-DQ haplotypes were handled as single units for association and clustering because linkage in the cohort was strong. Across 300 to 400 genotyped donors of the cohort, an average of roughly 200,000 unique TCR beta nucleotide sequences per donor were sequenced, and approximately 19% of those sequences were non-productive. The paper as a whole reports these results and caveats: Only TCR beta chains were sequenced in this cohort, and the absence of alpha or paired-chain data limited detectable features. A later analysis associated 15,000 to 20,000 TCR beta sequences with specific HLA alleles at a false discovery rate of 0.05. The authors suggested that the approach could potentially be generalized to other disease states and immunological phenotypes. According to a later analysis, parvovirus B19, influenza, CMV and Epstein-Barr virus appeared linked to several top co-occurrence clusters. Sequencing depth was assumed to be roughly uniform across donors in the presence/absence analyses, though that assumption may not hold. In both the original and validation cohorts, the classifier was reported to diagnose cytomegalovirus status with high specificity and sensitivity. The 87-base-pair reads could not distinguish some IMGT-functional V segments, including TRBV6-2 and TRBV6-3, so those segments were excluded. In a later genetic analysis, a missense DCLRE1C variant was associated with V-gene and J-gene trimming of TCR beta chains, and the association was replicated in an independent cohort. Roughly 15 rarely observed V segments, including chromosome 9 orphons, were excluded from the earlier analysis of about 610 of the donors because counts were too low. Because HLA typing was missing for some donors at each locus, association tests included only the typed subset. A later analysis found that most CMV-associated TCR beta chains appeared HLA-restricted, with HLA associations seemingly driven largely by CMV exposure. A cluster of highly shared sequence variants was judged likely to be a technical artifact of the sequencing pipeline. Across donors, most TCR sequences were observed very rarely, whereas some public TCRs were present in many individuals. In an earlier analysis of about 600 of the donors, most TCR beta V segments appeared in productive rearrangements about 90% or about 30% of the time, broadly matching IMGT annotations. A later genetic analysis reported fewer N-insertions in productive TCRs among donors in an Asian-associated ancestry cluster than the roughly 690-donor mean. Strong co-occurrence of HLA alleles, especially DR and DQ, made assigning TCR associations to individual alleles difficult. In vitro tests confirmed that a few of the cytomegalovirus-associated TCR beta chains recognize cytomegalovirus antigens. Linkage disequilibrium might explain the correlated functional status among segregating V segments, but an unknown experimental factor could not be excluded. The study gave a list of under 200 TCR beta chains associated with cytomegalovirus. A further reported finding was that TCR beta sequences accurately predicted the HLA-A and HLA-B alleles for most subjects in the first cohort. In a later analysis, HLA-associated TCR beta chains were found to be more clonally expanded and to have lower generation probabilities than equally common non-associated chains. CMV serostatus was the only immune exposure information available for the cohort. A later analysis found that TCR association rates varied across HLA loci, with DRB1 alleles showing the most associated TCRs and HLA-C alleles the fewest.

CDR1 and CDR2 (SNHLY, FYNNEI) derive from the germline V gene. Germline trimming: 7 bases from V, 5 bases from J; junction bases outside gene matches: 6. The CDR3 starts with the cysteine, ends with the phenylalanine, and has 14 residues. The entry retains the CDR3 DNA only, 42 bases that are in frame from base 1. To prepare the library, the immunoSEQ multiplex PCR assay was applied. For the multiplex PCR, a mixture combining 60 forward primers for TCR Vbeta segments and 13 reverse primers for TCR Jbeta segments was used. Amplification of the CDR3 region of rearranged TCR beta genes was performed with a multiplex PCR assay on genomic DNA. The amplified TCR beta libraries were sequenced on the Illumina HiSeq System as 87-base-pair reads. In the original analysis: Across the roughly 670 repertoires, a later analysis counted roughly 84 million unique TCR beta chains, 9 million to 14 million of which were shared by at least two donors. A nearest-neighbor algorithm error-corrected the raw reads and collapsed the reads into unique sequences, merging closely related sequences to remove PCR and sequencing errors. V, D and J gene segments were assigned by aligning CDR3 sequences to IMGT reference sequences. Each retained sequence needed at least a six-nucleotide match to both a V gene segment and a J gene segment. A rearrangement was called productive if the CDR3 had no stop codons and remained in frame with V and J, and every other rearrangement was called non-productive. Following IMGT convention, CDR3 was defined as the stretch from the second conserved V-encoded cysteine to the conserved J-encoded phenylalanine. Sequences without an unambiguous match to a single V gene segment were excluded from the earlier analysis of several hundred of the donors. In an earlier analysis of several hundred of the donors, V segments were called functional above 56.7% productive rearrangements and were called segregating when the between-donor standard deviation exceeded 5%. To diagnose cytomegalovirus status from the catalog of TCR beta chain sequences, a statistical classification framework was built. In a later analysis, V and J genes were assigned by comparing TCR nucleotide sequences against IMGT/GENE-DB human TR gene sequences. A later analysis assigned CDR3 sequences and most-parsimonious VDJ recombination scenarios with the TCRdist pipeline. In a later analysis, each TCR beta chain was defined by its CDR3 amino acid sequence together with its V-gene family, and reads without a unique V-gene family were excluded. A later analysis removed 592 highly shared, low-generation-probability nucleotide sequences to deal with suspected cross-contamination and a sequencing artifact. In a later analysis, a clonal expansion index for each public chain was calculated from normalized within-repertoire ranks of inferred template counts. Generation probabilities in a later analysis came from a VDJ recombination model fitted to out-of-frame rearrangements, and those results were checked against IGoR. In a later analysis, TCR-TCR, TCR-HLA and TCR-CMV co-occurrence was scored with hypergeometric tests, and a repertoire-size bias correction was applied to TCR pairs. To estimate false discovery rates, a later analysis permuted the HLA or CMV assignments 20 times. In a later analysis, co-occurring TCRs were grouped with DBSCAN, and TCRdist sequence similarity was added when clustering was performed within HLA-allele-positive subsets. Repertoires with fewer than 30,000 or more than 120,000 public chains, plus five repertoires with anomalous nucleotide sharing, were excluded from co-occurrence clustering. The table comes from immuneACCESS by way of TCRdb, which keeps in-frame sequences with V and J called. Part of the clones is missing from these tables; in studies checked, under half for an unresolved V gene and the rest for unknown reasons. V and J calls and clone size are as listed in that table; D and trimming were resolved from the DNA. For this sample the table gives approximately 150,000 clones, of which around 76% were detected only once. The ten largest clones add up to roughly 0.99% of the sample.

The cohort consisted of 666 healthy bone marrow donors. At the time of sampling, every cohort member was nominally healthy, though immune exposures that went unrecorded were likely present. The donor tested CMV seronegative and was one of the 352 seronegative cohort members. A peripheral blood sample was provided by each donor, and peripheral blood mononuclear cells were used for TCR beta sequencing. Genomic DNA was extracted from the blood cell samples with the Qiagen DNeasy Blood Extraction Kit. Source material: PBMCs. The receptor's source is a woman aged 40 to 55 in good health and CMV-seronegative. Rearrangement joined TRBV2 to TRBJ2-2; TRBD2 matches 8 bases in the middle. The CDR3 here reads CASKSAGETGELFF. The DNA sequence is TGTGCCAGCAAATCAGCGGGAGAAACCGGGGAGCTGTTTTTT.